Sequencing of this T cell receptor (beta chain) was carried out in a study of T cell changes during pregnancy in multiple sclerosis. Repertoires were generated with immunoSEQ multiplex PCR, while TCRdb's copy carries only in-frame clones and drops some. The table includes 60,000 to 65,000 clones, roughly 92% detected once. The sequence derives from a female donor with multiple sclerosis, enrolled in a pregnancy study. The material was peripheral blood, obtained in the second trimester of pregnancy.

CDR3 amino acids: CASSFPLPAIPNTGELFF. CDR3 DNA: TGTGCCAGCAGCTTTCCCCTACCAGCGATACCGAACACCGGGGAGCTGTTTTTT. The chain joins TRBV11-2 to TRBJ2-2; D remains unclear. V was trimmed by 3 bases and J by 0 bases, leaving 17 bases between them. Germline V gene data show CDR1 as SGHAT and CDR2 as FQNNGV. This CDR3 has 18 residues.